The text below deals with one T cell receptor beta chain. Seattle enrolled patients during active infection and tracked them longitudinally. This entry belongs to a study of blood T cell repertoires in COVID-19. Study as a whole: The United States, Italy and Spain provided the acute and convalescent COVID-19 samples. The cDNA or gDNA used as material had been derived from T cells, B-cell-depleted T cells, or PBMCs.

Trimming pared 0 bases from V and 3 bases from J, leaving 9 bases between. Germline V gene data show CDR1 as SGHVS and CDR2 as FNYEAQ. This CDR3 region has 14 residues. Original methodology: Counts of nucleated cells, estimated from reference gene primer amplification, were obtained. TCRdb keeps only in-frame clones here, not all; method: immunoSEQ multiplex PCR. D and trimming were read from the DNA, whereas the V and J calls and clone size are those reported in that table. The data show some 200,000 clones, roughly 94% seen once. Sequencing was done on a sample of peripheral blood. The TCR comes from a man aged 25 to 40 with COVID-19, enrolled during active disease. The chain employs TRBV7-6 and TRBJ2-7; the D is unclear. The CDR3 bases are TGTGCCAGCAGCTTAGCCGGCAGAGGCTACGAGCAGTACTTC. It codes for CASSLAGRGYEQYF.